The T cell receptor beta chain under discussion was sequenced for a study of blood T cell repertoires in COVID-19. On the study more broadly: Acute and convalescent COVID-19 specimens originated in the United States, Italy and Spain. Nucleic acid was either cDNA or gDNA, and it came from T cells, B-cell-depleted T cells, or PBMCs.

CDR1 SEHNR and CDR2 FQNEAQ come from the germline V gene (reference sequence). Trimming removed 6 bases at V and 5 bases at J, with 10 bases between. This CDR3 spans 13 amino acids. How the authors handled the data: The authors estimated nucleated cell counts from reference gene primer amplification. Method: immunoSEQ multiplex PCR; TCRdb's copy keeps in-frame clones and lacks some. V and J calls and clone size follow that table, whereas D and trimming were derived from the DNA. Of some 400,000 clones detected, more than 75% appear once; the ten largest clones hold more than 0.85%. The sample comprised peripheral blood. The TCR sequence derives from a human donor with acute or convalescent COVID-19. The donor label of this sample is uncertain. The V gene is TRBV7-9, the J gene TRBJ2-2; tentatively, D is TRBD2 (6 bases). The CDR3: CASREGRTGELFF. The DNA for the CDR3 is TGTGCCAGCAGGGAGGGTAGGACCGGGGAGCTGTTTTTT.